One sample yielded the 27 T cell receptor beta chains listed below, sequenced in a study of T-cell memory formation after mild COVID-19. TCRdb processed the 5' RACE reads anew with MiXCR; each CDR3 protein has one entry. The sample records approximately 170,000 distinct CDR3 sequences, 10% to 15% being singletons. Material: PBMCs or a T cell subset sorted from them (not recorded which). All receptors derive from a man in his late teens or twenties who had mild COVID-19 (a few samples of this study predate the infection). Cell type and time point are not known.

This clonotype was observed at least ten times. The chain uses TRBV7-9 and TRBJ1-1; TRBD1 might be the D (6 bases). CDR1 SEHNR and CDR2 FQNEAQ come from the germline V gene (reference sequence). The CDR3 spans 15 residues. Trimming cost V 0 bases and J 4 bases, with 12 bases left between them. CDR3 region: CASSLALGGLTEAFF. CDR3 coding DNA: TGTGCCAGCAGCTTAGCGTTGGGGGGCCTCACTGAAGCTTTCTTT.

About this clonotype itself: Germline is not matched at one junction end, which may reflect a read error. The CDR3 coding sequence is TGCGCCAGCACCCCACCGGGACACGCACACTTC. This gives the protein CASTPPGHAHF. The chain is built from TRBV23-1 and TRBJ2-7, with D maybe TRBD1 (6 bases). TRBV23-1 is noted as an ORF with a role that remains uncertain. CDR3 length: 11 residues.

J is TRBJ2-3 and V is TRBV5-1, with D perhaps matching TRBD1 (5 bases). The V end lost 4 bases, the J end lost 4 bases, and 19 bases lay between the germline ends. The CDR3 has 16 amino acids. Germline CDR1 reads SGHRS; CDR2 reads YFSETQ. The CDR3 DNA is TGCGCCAGCAGCCACACCGGGCGCAGGGCGCCAGATACGCAGTATTTT. Translating gives CASSHTGRRAPDTQYF.

The chain uses TRBV27 and TRBJ1-5, with 11 bases matching TRBD1. The CDR3 spans 22 residues. Trimming at V came to 3 bases and at J to 0 bases, leaving 19 bases not matched to a gene. Per the germline V gene, CDR1 is MNHEY and CDR2 is SMNVEV (reference sequence). CDR3 bases: TGTGCCAGCAGTTTGCGCACTCCAGAGGACAGGGGGCAGAAGGATAGCAATCAGCCCCAGCATTTT. This codes for CASSLRTPEDRGQKDSNQPQHF.

The chain recombines TRBV5-1 with TRBJ2-1, with D perhaps TRBD1 (6 bases). This CDR3 is 15 amino acids long. Per germline, CDR1 SGHRS and CDR2 YFSETQ. Trimming shortened V by 0 bases and J by 5 bases, and 12 bases separated the two germline ends. The CDR3 bases are TGCGCCAGCAGCTTGGTCCCAGGGGCGAACAATGAGCAGTTCTTC. Its protein is CASSLVPGANNEQFF.

This clonotype was seen a few times. This chain connects TRBV7-2 to TRBJ1-5; 9 nucleotides agree with TRBD1. CDR1 and CDR2 (germline): SGHTA, FQGNSA. V shed 5 bases and J 5 bases; nucleotides not matched to a gene: 4. This CDR3 is built from 14 residues. The CDR3: CASSRDREHQPQHF. The DNA for the CDR3 is TGTGCCAGCAGCCGGGACAGGGAACATCAGCCCCAGCATTTT.

Worth noting for this clonotype: This may be a read error: a much more frequent sequence differs by one nucleotide. V is TRBV12-3 or TRBV12-4 and J is TRBJ1-1, with a weak D call TRBD1 (5 bases). The CDR3 spans 15 residues. The V end was cut by 5 bases, the J end by 2 bases, with 15 bases between. DNA of the CDR3: TGTGCCAGCAGTCCCGCGACATGGGGCAACACTGAAGCTTTCTTT. It is translated as CASSPATWGNTEAFF.

The CDR3 DNA sequence: TGTGCCAGCAGTTCGACCCCAGGGGCCCTGAACACTGAAGCTTTCTTT. It is translated as CASSSTPGALNTEAFF. This chain connects TRBV27 to TRBJ1-1, with D possibly being TRBD1 (6 bases). The CDR3 is 16 residues long. Trimming cost V 4 bases and J 0 bases, with 15 bases left between them. Germline V gene lookup returns CDR1 MNHEY and CDR2 SMNVEV (reference sequence).

This clonotype has a count of ten or more. CDR3: CASSAGVRETQYF. Written as DNA, the CDR3 is TGTGCCAGCAGCGCGGGAGTCAGGGAGACCCAGTACTTC. This chain joins TRBV5-5 and TRBJ2-5; 7 bases are a match to TRBD2. J lost 5 bases, V lost 4 bases, and 5 bases had no gene match. From germline, CDR1 is SGHKS and CDR2 YYEKEE (reference sequence). This CDR3 comprises 13 residues.

This rearrangement joins TRBV18 to TRBJ1-5; D unresolved. Trimming shortened V by 6 bases and J by 4 bases, and 16 bases separated the two germline ends. This CDR3 comprises 15 residues. Looked up from germline, CDR1 is KGHSH and CDR2 is LQKENI. In DNA, the CDR3 is TGTGCCAGCTCCGGAAGGGCCTCTAGTAATCAGCCCCAGCATTTT. Its translation is CASSGRASSNQPQHF.

This sequence joins TRBV7-9 and TRBJ2-3; a possible D gene is TRBD2 (6 bases). V was shortened by 1 base and J by 6 bases, with 14 bases between the two germline ends. The CDR3 totals 15 residues. The germline gives CDR1 SEHNR, CDR2 FQNEAQ (reference sequence). The CDR3 protein is CASSLGSVAADTQYF. The DNA for the CDR3 is TGTGCCAGCAGCTTAGGGTCCGTAGCGGCGGATACGCAGTATTTT. Combining the CDR3 with reference TRBV7-9 and TRBJ2-3 gives the whole variable domain DTGVSQNPRHKITKRGQNVTFRCDPISEHNRLYWYRQTLGQGPEFLTYFQNEAQLEKSRLLSDRFSAERPKGSFSTLEIQRTEQGDSAMYLCASSLGSVAADTQYFGPGTRLTVL.

This clonotype was observed at least ten times. The genes are TRBV5-6 and TRBJ2-5; 10 bases are shared with TRBD1. V trimming: 4 bases; J trimming: 1 base; junction bases outside the gene matches: 7. In germline, CDR1 is SGHDT, CDR2 YYEEEE. The CDR3 spans 16 residues. The CDR3 DNA sequence: TGTGCCAGCAGCCGACAGGGGGCGTCCACCCAAGAGACCCAGTACTTC. It encodes CASSRQGASTQETQYF.

J is TRBJ2-1 and V is TRBV7-9; 7 bases agree with TRBD2. J was trimmed by 6 bases and V by 4 bases; bases with no gene match: 3. This CDR3 comprises 13 residues. Germline V gives CDR1 SEHNR, CDR2 FQNEAQ (reference sequence). As DNA, the CDR3 is TGTGCCAGCAGCTCTTGGGGGGGCAATGAGCAGTTCTTC. Its translation: CASSSWGGNEQFF. The full variable domain, completed using reference TRBV7-9 and TRBJ2-1, is DTGVSQNPRHKITKRGQNVTFRCDPISEHNRLYWYRQTLGQGPEFLTYFQNEAQLEKSRLLSDRFSAERPKGSFSTLEIQRTEQGDSAMYLCASSSWGGNEQFFGPGTRLTVL.

This clonotype was seen more than once but under ten times. DNA of the CDR3: TGCGCCAGCAGCTTCGAGGGTCCCTACGAGCAGTACTTC. This gives the protein CASSFEGPYEQYF. This chain joins TRBV5-1 and TRBJ2-7; perhaps TRBD2 as D (5 bases). Germline loops: CDR1 SGHRS, CDR2 YFSETQ. The CDR3 runs to 13 residues. V lost 2 bases and J 2 bases, leaving 8 bases between the germline ends.

Only a few counts were recorded for this clonotype. V usage is TRBV6-5 and J usage is TRBJ2-5; 10 nucleotides align to TRBD2. The germline gives CDR1 MNHEY, CDR2 SVGAGI. The CDR3 consists of 15 residues. With 5 bases clipped from V and 4 bases from J, the junction kept 7 bases outside the gene matches. CDR3 in amino acids: CASSRGASGGETQYF. CDR3 in DNA: TGTGCCAGCAGTCGCGGGGCTAGCGGGGGAGAGACCCAGTACTTC.

This clonotype was seen a few times. This chain joins TRBV20-1 and TRBJ1-4; tentatively, D is TRBD1 (5 bases). The CDR3 is made up of 14 amino acids. Trimming stripped 6 bases from V and 8 bases from J, with 19 bases between. Germline V lookup: CDR1 DFQATT, CDR2 SNEGSKA (reference sequence). Here the CDR3 reads CSARKQGGNEKLFF. DNA for the CDR3: TGCAGTGCCAGGAAGCAGGGTGGGAACGAAAAACTGTTTTTT.

The gene calls are TRBV5-1 and TRBJ1-1; possible D gene TRBD1, 6 bases. The CDR3 extends over 14 amino acids. The V gene lost 4 bases and the J gene lost 1 base, with 11 bases spanning the gap. The germline V gene has CDR1 SGHRS and CDR2 YFSETQ. The CDR3 DNA is TGCGCCAGCAGCCTCCGGACAGCGAACACTGAAGCTTTCTTT. Its translation is CASSLRTANTEAFF.

This clonotype was observed a few times. V is TRBV20-1 and J is TRBJ1-2; D gene unclear. Germline CDR1 reads DFQATT; CDR2 reads SNEGSKA (reference sequence). The germline V and J ends were trimmed by 6 bases and 4 bases, with 12 bases remaining between them. CDR3 size: 12 residues. CDR3 loop: CSAKEQFYGYTF. CDR3 in DNA: TGCAGTGCGAAGGAGCAGTTCTATGGCTACACCTTC.

The rearrangement links TRBV15 to TRBJ2-3; TRBD1 is a possible D gene (6 bases). Trimming took off 0 bases at V and 3 bases at J, with 10 bases between the two ends. Per the germline V gene, CDR1 is LNHNV and CDR2 is YYDKDF (reference sequence). CDR3 length: 15 residues. In nucleotides, the CDR3 is TGTGCCACCAGCAGAGATGGGGGCAAGACAGATACGCAGTATTTT. Protein: CATSRDGGKTDTQYF.

There are a few counts of this clonotype. The rearrangement uses TRBV18 and TRBJ2-4; 8 positions agree with TRBD2. The CDR3 totals 16 residues. The germline V gene encodes CDR1 KGHSH and CDR2 LQKENI. V trimming: 3 bases; J trimming: 2 bases; junction bases outside the gene matches: 6. CDR3 sequence (DNA): TGTGCCAGCTCACCCCCCAGCGGGGGCCCCAAAAACATTCAGTACTTC. Amino acid sequence: CASSPPSGGPKNIQYF.

The chain carries TRBV5-1 and TRBJ2-1; D might be TRBD1 (5 bases). Germline V CDR1 and CDR2: SGHRS, YFSETQ. The CDR3 loop spans 14 amino acids. V lost 3 bases and J lost 6, with 13 bases in between. The CDR3: CASSYAGMGNEQFF. DNA for the CDR3: TGCGCCAGCAGCTACGCAGGGATGGGCAATGAGCAGTTCTTC.

V usage is TRBV7-2 and J usage is TRBJ1-1, with 9 bases identical to TRBD1. J lost 6 bases, V lost 1 base, and 12 bases had no gene match. Germline CDR1 and CDR2: SGHTA and FQGNSA. The length of the CDR3 is 17 residues. The CDR3 nucleotides are TGTGCCAGCAGCTTAGGACCATCCGGGACAGGGAGGGCTGAAGCTTTCTTT. Amino acids: CASSLGPSGTGRAEAFF.

The chain has TRBV5-5 and TRBJ2-1, with D perhaps TRBD1 (6 bases). The CDR3 spans 12 residues. The V and J ends lost 10 bases and 5 bases respectively, with 13 bases between them. CDR1 SGHKS and CDR2 YYEKEE come from the germline V gene (reference sequence). As DNA, the CDR3 is TGTGCCGCGGACAGAGGGAACAATGAGCAGTTCTTC. As protein: CAADRGNNEQFF.

In this sample, this clonotype is medium-sized. The chain links TRBV7-3 to TRBJ1-5, with D unresolved. The CDR3 is 13 amino acids. The V end lost 2 bases, the J end lost 6 bases, and 8 bases lay between the germline ends. The V gene's germline CDR1 is SGHTA and CDR2 FQGTGA. The CDR3 here is CASSLDLGQPQHF. As DNA, the CDR3 is TGTGCCAGCAGCTTAGATTTGGGTCAGCCCCAGCATTTT.

For the CDR3, the DNA is TGCGCCAGCAGCCAGCCGGGACAGGGCAATCAGCCCCAGCATTTT. Protein sequence: CASSQPGQGNQPQHF. The chain uses TRBV4-1 and TRBJ1-5, with TRBD1 matching 8 bases. CDR1 is MGHRA, CDR2 YSYEKL, per germline. The CDR3 is 15 amino acids. The trim removed 3 bases at V and 2 bases at J, leaving 3 bases unmatched.

This chain uses TRBV5-1 with TRBJ2-5; 7 positions agree with TRBD1. The CDR3 consists of 14 residues. Trimming removed 5 bases from V and 7 bases from J; junction bases left unmatched: 11. The germline V gene has CDR1 SGHRS and CDR2 YFSETQ. This CDR3 reads CASSSSRQGGTQYF. DNA for the CDR3: TGCGCCAGCAGTTCCTCCCGACAGGGCGGGACCCAGTACTTC.

This clonotype was detected only a few times. This chain joins TRBV5-1 and TRBJ2-6; the D gene is possibly TRBD2 (5 bases). The CDR3 totals 16 residues. Trimming took off 2 bases at V and 0 bases at J, with 9 bases between the two ends. The germline V gene encodes CDR1 SGHRS and CDR2 YFSETQ. The CDR3 loop reads CASSFRGSSGANVLTF. In DNA form, the CDR3 reads TGCGCCAGCAGCTTCCGTGGGAGCTCTGGGGCCAACGTCCTGACTTTC.